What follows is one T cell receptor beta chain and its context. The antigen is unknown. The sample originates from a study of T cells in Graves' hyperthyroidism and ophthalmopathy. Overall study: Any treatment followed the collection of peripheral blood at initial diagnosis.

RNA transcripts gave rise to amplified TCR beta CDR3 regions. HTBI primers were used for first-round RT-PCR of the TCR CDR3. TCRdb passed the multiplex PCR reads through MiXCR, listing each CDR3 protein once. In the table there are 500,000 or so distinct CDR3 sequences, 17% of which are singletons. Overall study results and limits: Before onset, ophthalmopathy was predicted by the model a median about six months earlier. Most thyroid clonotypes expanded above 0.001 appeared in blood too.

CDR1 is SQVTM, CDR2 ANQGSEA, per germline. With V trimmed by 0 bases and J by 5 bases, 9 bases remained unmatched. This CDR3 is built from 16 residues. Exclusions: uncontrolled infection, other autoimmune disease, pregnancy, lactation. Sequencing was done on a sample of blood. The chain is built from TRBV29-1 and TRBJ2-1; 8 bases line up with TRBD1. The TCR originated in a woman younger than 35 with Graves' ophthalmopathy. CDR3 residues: CSVEDPRGLLDNEQFF. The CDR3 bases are TGCAGCGTTGAAGACCCCAGGGGGCTATTGGACAATGAGCAGTTCTTC.